The 3 T cell receptor beta chains presented below share a single source sample, sequenced in a study. TCRdb used MiXCR to reprocess the 5' RACE reads, holding one entry per CDR3 protein. The sample holds fewer than 35 distinct CDR3 sequences. The sequenced sample consisted of memory CD4+ T cells sorted from blood. Subset defined: memory CD4+ T cells, CD4+CD45RO+CD25-. The origin of the receptors is a female donor with breast cancer.

Worth noting for this clonotype: The library was designed around alpha chains, so this beta chain is a stray read whose abundance carries little weight. In DNA, the CDR3 is TGTGCCAGCAGCGCCGGACAGCCCGGGTCGGATACGCAGTATTTT. Residues: CASSAGQPGSDTQYF. This chain links TRBV7-3 with TRBJ2-3, with D perhaps TRBD1 (6 bases). Germline values: CDR1 SGHTA, CDR2 FQGTGA. The CDR3 runs 15 residues. Trimming left V 5 bases short and J 6 bases short, with 18 bases between.

A word on this clonotype: Because this beta chain is a stray read in a library intended to capture alpha chains, its abundance should not be given much weight. The gene calls are TRBV7-7 and TRBJ2-1; 12 positions agree with TRBD2. The CDR3 has 15 residues. Looked up from germline, CDR1 is SSHAT and CDR2 is FNYEAQ (reference sequence). V dropped 4 bases and J dropped 4; count of bases not matched to a gene: 2. CDR3: CASSSGLAGYNEQFF. The CDR3 DNA sequence: TGTGCCAGCAGCTCGGGACTAGCGGGTTACAATGAGCAGTTCTTC.

On this clonotype: This beta chain appears as a stray read in a library generated for alpha chains; its size is not informative. As DNA, the CDR3 is TGTGCCAGCAGTGAGTTGTACAATGAGCAGTTCTTC. Amino acids: CASSELYNEQFF. V is TRBV3-1 and J is TRBJ2-1; no definite D call. The CDR3 runs 12 residues. CDR1 LGHDT and CDR2 YNNKEL come from the germline V gene (reference sequence). Trimming left V 6 bases short and J 4 bases short, with 7 bases between.